The rows below give T cell receptor beta chains drawn from one sample of a study of cytomegalovirus exposure and HLA in healthy donors. Only in-frame clones appear in the TCRdb table, and some are missing; sequencing was by immunoSEQ multiplex PCR. This table has 150,000 to 200,000 clones, roughly 82% appearing once. Sequencing input: PBMCs. The receptors shown here come from a girl aged 5-17 years in good health and CMV-seropositive. CDR3s include the opening cysteine and the closing phenylalanine or tryptophan. Each record gives: J gene, V gene, D gene, clone size, CDR3 DNA, CDR3 protein. A D gene is named only where the DNA matches it firmly. Rows may omit the clone size; those that give it use once, few, many or a size class.

TRBJ2-3 TRBV9 TRBD2 NA TGTGCCAGCAGCGGTAGCGGGAGGGCTGCAGATACGCAGTATTTT CASSGSGRAADTQYF
TRBJ1-1 TRBV27 NA once TGTGCCAGCAGTTTATCGGACACAACGAGTGAAGCTTTCTTT CASSLSDTTSEAFF
TRBJ1-5 TRBV28 NA NA TGTGCCAGCAGTTTTAAGGGGGGGGTGTATCAGCCCCAGCATTTT CASSFKGGVYQPQHF
TRBJ2-5 TRBV7-3 NA NA TGTGCCAGCAGCTTATATTTATCGGAGACCCAGTACTTC CASSLYLSETQYF
TRBJ2-1 TRBV25-1 NA NA TGTGCCAGCAGTGAATCCACAGGCCCCTCCTACAATGAGCAGTTCTTC CASSESTGPSYNEQFF
TRBJ1-3 TRBV2 NA NA TGTGCCAGCAGTAAAGACAGGAGCTCTGGAAACACCATATATTTT CASSKDRSSGNTIYF
TRBJ2-1 TRBV4-1 NA NA TGCGCCAGCAGCCAAGACCCTGTTACCTACAATGAGCAGTTCTTC CASSQDPVTYNEQFF
TRBJ1-3 TRBV15 NA NA TGTGCCACCAGCCGGGACACCCAAGGAAACACCATATATTTT CATSRDTQGNTIYF
TRBJ2-7 TRBV18 NA few TGTGCCAGCAGGGGCCAAACCTACGAGCAGTACTTC CASRGQTYEQYF
TRBJ2-7 TRBV7-2 TRBD1 NA TGTGTAACCGGGACAGATTACTACGAGCAGTACTTC CVTGTDYYEQYF
TRBJ1-5 TRBV10-3 NA NA TGTGCCATCAGGGACACGAATAGCAATCAGCCCCAGCATTTT CAIRDTNSNQPQHF
TRBJ1-1 TRBV7-3 NA NA TGTGCCAGCAGCCTGGGCGGGGGGTTGAACACTGAAGCTTTCTTT CASSLGGGLNTEAFF
TRBJ1-5 TRBV2 NA NA TGTGCCAGCAGTGAATTGGAGAATCAGCCCCAGCATTTT CASSELENQPQHF
TRBJ1-3 TRBV9 TRBD1 NA TGTGCCAGCAGCTTAACCGGGACAGCTGGAAACACCATATATTTT CASSLTGTAGNTIYF
TRBJ1-4 TRBV28 NA NA TGTGCCAGCAGACCTCACTGGACTAGTCTGAGAACTAATGAAAAACTGTTTTTT CASRPHWTSLRTNEKLFF
TRBJ1-2 TRBV29-1 TRBD1 once TGCAGCGTTCTATTCGACAGGGGGTCTAGCTACACCTTC CSVLFDRGSSYTF
TRBJ1-2 TRBV2 NA NA TGTGCCAGCAGTCTCAACTCTGGCTACACCTTC CASSLNSGYTF
TRBJ2-1 TRBV11-3 NA NA TGTGCCAGCAGCTTGAGGGACTCCCTATACAATGAGCAGTTCTTC CASSLRDSLYNEQFF
TRBJ2-1 TRBV5-1 TRBD1 NA TGCGCCAGCAGCCCCGGGACAGGGGATGAGCAGTTCTTC CASSPGTGDEQFF
TRBJ1-5 TRBV21-1 NA few TGTGCCAGCAGCGAAAGACAGGGGGAGTTCGGTCAGCCCCAGCATTTT CASSERQGEFGQPQHF
TRBJ2-2 TRBV11-3 NA NA TGTGCCAGCAGCTTACCCCGGAGGGCCGCGAACACCGGGGAGCTGTTTTTT CASSLPRRAANTGELFF
TRBJ2-1 TRBV7-3 NA once TGTGCCAGCAGCTTAATGGGGGGACCCCTTTGGGAGCAGTTCTTC CASSLMGGPLWEQFF
TRBJ2-7 TRBV7-9 NA NA TGTGCCAGCAGCTTAGCCCCGGGAGACGAGCAGTACTTC CASSLAPGDEQYF
TRBJ2-1 TRBV28 NA NA TGTGCCAGCGCAACCGGGACTTATTACAATGAGCAGTTCTTC CASATGTYYNEQFF
TRBJ2-7 TRBV6-1 NA NA TGTGCCAGCAGTGTCGGGAGAATCTACGAGCAGTACTTC CASSVGRIYEQYF
TRBJ2-2 TRBV28 NA once TGTGCCAGCAGTTTCAGCGGCTCCCCCACCGGGGAGCTGTTTTTT CASSFSGSPTGELFF
TRBJ2-3 TRBV10-3 NA once TGTGCCATCAGTGTTCTAGGGGATAGCACAGATACGCAGTATTTT CAISVLGDSTDTQYF
TRBJ2-3 TRBV4-2 NA NA TGTGCCAGCAGCCAAGATGAGGTGGATACGCAGTATTTT CASSQDEVDTQYF
TRBJ2-2 TRBV7-8 TRBD1 NA TGTGCCAGCAGCCAGGACAGGGGACCTTCGAACACCGGGGAGCTGTTTTTT CASSQDRGPSNTGELFF
TRBJ2-7 TRBV13 TRBD2 once TGTGCCAGCGGTTCGTCTAGCGGGAGGGTAGTACCCCCTCACGAGCAGTACTTC CASGSSSGRVVPPHEQYF
TRBJ1-1 TRBV5-6 NA few TGTGCCAGCAGCTTGGGGAGGGCCGAGAACACTGAAGCTTTCTTT CASSLGRAENTEAFF
TRBJ2-5 TRBV7-2 TRBD2 NA TGTGCCAGCAGCTTCAATGTAGCGGGGGGAGAGACCCAGTACTTC CASSFNVAGGETQYF
TRBJ1-2 TRBV6-5 NA NA TGTGCCAGCAGTTCCACCCGGAGCTATGGCTACACCTTC CASSSTRSYGYTF
TRBJ2-7 TRBV2 NA NA TGTGCCAGCACCCCCCTCGGGAGTTCCTACGAGCAGTACTTC CASTPLGSSYEQYF
TRBJ1-1 TRBV19 NA NA TGTGCCAGTAGTATCTCTAGGGGTGAAGCTTTCTTT CASSISRGEAFF
TRBJ1-3 TRBV6-1 TRBD1 NA TGTGCCAGCCTCGGACAGGGGGAATCTGGAAACACCATATATTTT CASLGQGESGNTIYF
TRBJ2-5 TRBV27 TRBD2 NA TGTGCCAGCGGGTTAACTAGCGGGGGGTTTCAAGAGACCCAGTACTTC CASGLTSGGFQETQYF
TRBJ2-7 TRBV5-1 TRBD1 once TGCGCCAGCAGCTACACGACAGGGGGCAACGAGCAGTACTTC CASSYTTGGNEQYF
TRBJ1-4 TRBV7-9 TRBD1 NA TGTTCCAGCAGCTTATGGGGACAGGGGGCCTTCAATGAAAAACTGTTTTTT CSSSLWGQGAFNEKLFF
TRBJ2-7 TRBV5-1 TRBD1 NA TGCGCCAGCAGCCCCGGGACAGGGGACCTCTACGAGCAGTACTTC CASSPGTGDLYEQYF
TRBJ1-1 TRBV5-1 NA NA TGCGCCAGCAGCTTCGATCAGGGCAGGGGGAACACTGAAGCTTTCTTT CASSFDQGRGNTEAFF
TRBJ1-1 TRBV5-1 NA NA TGCGCCAGCAGCTTGTTAATCCGGGATTCTGGCATCACTGAAGCTTTCTTT CASSLLIRDSGITEAFF
TRBJ1-5 TRBV7-2 NA NA TGTGCCAGCAGTCCGCCCGGCCGGGGGTATGATCAGCCCCAGCATTTT CASSPPGRGYDQPQHF
TRBJ1-2 TRBV5-1 NA NA TGCGCCAGCAGCTTGATGGGGCAGCCAGACCGTAACTATGGCTACACCTTC CASSLMGQPDRNYGYTF
TRBJ1-1 TRBV2 TRBD1 NA TGTGCCAGCAGTGAAGGGACACCAGGGGGAGCTTTCTTT CASSEGTPGGAFF